This TCR beta chain emerged from a study of T cells after yellow fever vaccination. General study findings and limits: Weaker, the secondary response peaked sooner, at day 5 versus 15. A minor fraction of clonotypes spanned both CD4 and CD8 compartments. Post-booster reappearance was seen for most primary-vaccination clones (just over 95% CD4, roughly 86% CD8).

TCR cDNA, made by 5'RACE template switching, carried an added universal primer site and UMIs. Using its own MiXCR run on the 5' RACE reads, TCRdb lists one record per CDR3 protein. The sample carries approximately 160,000 distinct CDR3 sequences, 6.2% recorded once. This clonotype was counted at least ten times. Its target is unknown. The CDR3 runs to 13 residues. Germline CDR1 reads SGHTA; CDR2 reads FQGNSA. V dropped 0 bases and J dropped 2 bases, with 3 bases sitting between them. This clonotype was sampled from a man between 18 and 35 years old who received the YFV17D yellow fever vaccine. Source: CD4+ T cells sorted from PBMCs, taken on the day of the first yellow fever vaccination. The rearrangement uses TRBV7-2 and TRBJ2-3; no clear D. CDR3 nucleotides: TGTGCCAGCAGCTTAGCGGACACAGATACGCAGTATTTT. Amino acid sequence: CASSLADTDTQYF.